The clone carrying this TCR beta chain was seen more than once but under ten times. The antigen remains unidentified. CDR1 and CDR2 (germline): SGDLS, YYNGEE. The CDR3 runs 14 residues. V lost 4 bases, J lost 0 bases, and 3 bases stayed unmatched. This sample is part of a study of T-cell memory formation after mild COVID-19. Study results and caveats: Pre-infection memory carried some responding clones, suggesting that cross-reactive memory joined. CD4+ clones that contracted lay mainly in CM and EM; CD8+ ones lay in EMRA.

Each CDR3 protein gets one entry after TCRdb re-called the 5' RACE reads with MiXCR. The sample lists some 150,000 distinct CDR3 sequences, approximately 21% seen once, with approximately 2% in the top ten. V and J are TRBV9 and TRBJ2-7, with 8 bases lining up with TRBD1. The specimen sequenced was PBMCs or a T cell subset sorted from them (not recorded which). The TCR originated in an adult woman who had mild COVID-19 (a few samples of this study predate the infection). Cell type and time point are not known. The CDR3: CASSKGQGSYEQYF. The CDR3 DNA reads as TGTGCCAGCAGCAAAGGACAGGGCTCCTACGAGCAGTACTTC. Complete variable domain (other parts from reference TRBV9 and TRBJ2-7): DSGVTQTPKHLITATGQRVTLRCSPRSGDLSVYWYQQSLDQGLQFLIQYYNGEERAKGNILERFSAQQFPDLHSELNLSSLELGDSALYFCASSKGQGSYEQYFGPGTRLTVT.